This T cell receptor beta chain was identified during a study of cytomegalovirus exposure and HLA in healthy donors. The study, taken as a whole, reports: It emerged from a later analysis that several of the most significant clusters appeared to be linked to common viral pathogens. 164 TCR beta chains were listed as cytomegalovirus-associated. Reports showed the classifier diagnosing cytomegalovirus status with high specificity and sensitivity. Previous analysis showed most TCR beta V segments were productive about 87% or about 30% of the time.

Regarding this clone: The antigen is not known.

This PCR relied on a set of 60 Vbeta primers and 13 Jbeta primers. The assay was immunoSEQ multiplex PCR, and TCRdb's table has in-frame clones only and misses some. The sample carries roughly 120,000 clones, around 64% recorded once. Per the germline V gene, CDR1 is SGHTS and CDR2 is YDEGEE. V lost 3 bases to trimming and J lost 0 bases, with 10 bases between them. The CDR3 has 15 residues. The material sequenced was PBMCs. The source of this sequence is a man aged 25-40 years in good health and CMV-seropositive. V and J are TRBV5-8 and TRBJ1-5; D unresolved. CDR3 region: CASSWRGVSNQPQHF. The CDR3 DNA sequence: TGTGCCAGCAGCTGGCGGGGTGTTAGCAATCAGCCCCAGCATTTT. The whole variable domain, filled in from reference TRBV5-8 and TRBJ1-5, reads EAGVTQSPTHLIKTRGQQATLRCSPISGHTSVYWYQQALGLGLQFLLWYDEGEERNRGNFPPRFSGRQFPNYSSELNVNALELEDSALYLCASSWRGVSNQPQHFGDGTRLSIL.